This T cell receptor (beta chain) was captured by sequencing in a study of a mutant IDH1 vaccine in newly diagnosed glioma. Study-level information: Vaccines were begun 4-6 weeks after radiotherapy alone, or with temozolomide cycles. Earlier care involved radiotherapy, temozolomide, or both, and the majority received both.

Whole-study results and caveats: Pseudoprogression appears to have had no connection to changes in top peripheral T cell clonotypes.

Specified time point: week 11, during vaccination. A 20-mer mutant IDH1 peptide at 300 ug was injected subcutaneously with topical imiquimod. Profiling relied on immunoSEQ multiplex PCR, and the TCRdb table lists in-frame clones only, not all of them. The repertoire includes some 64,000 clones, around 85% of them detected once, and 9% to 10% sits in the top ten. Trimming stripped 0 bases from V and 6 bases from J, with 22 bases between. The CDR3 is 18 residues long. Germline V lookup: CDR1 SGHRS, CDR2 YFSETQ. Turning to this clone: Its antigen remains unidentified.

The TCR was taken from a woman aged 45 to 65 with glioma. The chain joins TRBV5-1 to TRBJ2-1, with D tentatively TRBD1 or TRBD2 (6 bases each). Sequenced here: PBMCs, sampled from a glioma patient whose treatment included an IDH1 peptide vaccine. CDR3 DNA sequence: TGCGCCAGCAGCTTGGGTAGAACGAGTGGGGGGCTGGGCAATGAGCAGTTCTTC. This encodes CASSLGRTSGGLGNEQFF.